The clone carrying this TCR beta chain was picked up many times. Its antigen remains unknown. This record comes from a study of T cells after yellow fever vaccination. Study summary: Where fractions had low cell numbers, libraries were prepared from them with the SMART-Seq v4 Ultra Low Input RNA kit. Study conclusions and caveats: Overall, a small share of clonotypes was seen in both CD4 and CD8 compartments.

The CDR3 spans 16 residues. V lost 2 bases, J lost 1 base, and 7 bases stayed unmatched. Germline-derived CDR1 and CDR2 are SGHRS and YFSETQ. The TCR cDNA carried a universal primer site and UMIs from 5'RACE template switching. TCRdb ran MiXCR on the 5' RACE reads and lists one entry per CDR3 protein. The data contain about 430,000 distinct CDR3 sequences, approximately 18% of them singletons. This clonotype originated in a man aged 18 to 30 who received the YFV17D yellow fever vaccine. Specimen: PBMCs, collected before the yellow fever booster vaccination. The rearrangement links TRBV5-1 to TRBJ2-5; 8 bases line up with TRBD1. In nucleotides, the CDR3 is TGCGCCAGCAGCTTTTTCGGGACAGGCACCCAAGAGACCCAGTACTTC. Translated: CASSFFGTGTQETQYF.